This T cell receptor beta chain was sequenced for a study of Ad26.COV2.S vaccination and SARS-CoV-2 variants. The study's findings and limits: With respect to non-spike TCR breadth, vaccine and placebo recipients were similar.

About this clone: What it binds is not known.

Data came from immunoSEQ multiplex PCR; TCRdb stores just in-frame clones and leaves some out. The sample consists of around 7,000 clones, 65% to 85% of them appearing once. Germline V gene sequence: CDR1 SGHVS, CDR2 FNYEAQ. J gave up 0 bases and V 5 bases, and 5 bases lay outside the gene matches. The CDR3 loop spans 17 amino acids. This clonotype was obtained from a human donor who had recovered from COVID-19. The chain is built from TRBV7-6 and TRBJ2-3; 13 bases are shared with TRBD2. Specimen: peripheral blood, collected after recovery from COVID-19. This CDR3 is CASSQLAGGQSTDTQYF. Here the CDR3 DNA reads TGTGCCAGCAGCCAACTAGCGGGGGGGCAAAGCACAGATACGCAGTATTTT.